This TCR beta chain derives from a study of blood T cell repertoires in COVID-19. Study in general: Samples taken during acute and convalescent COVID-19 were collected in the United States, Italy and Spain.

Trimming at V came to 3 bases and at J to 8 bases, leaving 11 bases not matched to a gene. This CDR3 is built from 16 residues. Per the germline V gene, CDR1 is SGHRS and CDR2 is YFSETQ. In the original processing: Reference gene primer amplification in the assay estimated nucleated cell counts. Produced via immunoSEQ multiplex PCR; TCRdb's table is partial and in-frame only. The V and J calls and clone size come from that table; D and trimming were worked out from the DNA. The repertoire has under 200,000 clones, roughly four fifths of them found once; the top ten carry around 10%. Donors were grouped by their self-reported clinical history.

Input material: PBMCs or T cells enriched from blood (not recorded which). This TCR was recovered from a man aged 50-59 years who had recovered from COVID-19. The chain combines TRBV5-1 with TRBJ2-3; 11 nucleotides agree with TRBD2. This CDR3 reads CASSSTSGGAQGTQYF. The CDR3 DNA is TGCGCCAGCAGCTCTACTAGCGGGGGCGCGCAGGGTACGCAGTATTTT.